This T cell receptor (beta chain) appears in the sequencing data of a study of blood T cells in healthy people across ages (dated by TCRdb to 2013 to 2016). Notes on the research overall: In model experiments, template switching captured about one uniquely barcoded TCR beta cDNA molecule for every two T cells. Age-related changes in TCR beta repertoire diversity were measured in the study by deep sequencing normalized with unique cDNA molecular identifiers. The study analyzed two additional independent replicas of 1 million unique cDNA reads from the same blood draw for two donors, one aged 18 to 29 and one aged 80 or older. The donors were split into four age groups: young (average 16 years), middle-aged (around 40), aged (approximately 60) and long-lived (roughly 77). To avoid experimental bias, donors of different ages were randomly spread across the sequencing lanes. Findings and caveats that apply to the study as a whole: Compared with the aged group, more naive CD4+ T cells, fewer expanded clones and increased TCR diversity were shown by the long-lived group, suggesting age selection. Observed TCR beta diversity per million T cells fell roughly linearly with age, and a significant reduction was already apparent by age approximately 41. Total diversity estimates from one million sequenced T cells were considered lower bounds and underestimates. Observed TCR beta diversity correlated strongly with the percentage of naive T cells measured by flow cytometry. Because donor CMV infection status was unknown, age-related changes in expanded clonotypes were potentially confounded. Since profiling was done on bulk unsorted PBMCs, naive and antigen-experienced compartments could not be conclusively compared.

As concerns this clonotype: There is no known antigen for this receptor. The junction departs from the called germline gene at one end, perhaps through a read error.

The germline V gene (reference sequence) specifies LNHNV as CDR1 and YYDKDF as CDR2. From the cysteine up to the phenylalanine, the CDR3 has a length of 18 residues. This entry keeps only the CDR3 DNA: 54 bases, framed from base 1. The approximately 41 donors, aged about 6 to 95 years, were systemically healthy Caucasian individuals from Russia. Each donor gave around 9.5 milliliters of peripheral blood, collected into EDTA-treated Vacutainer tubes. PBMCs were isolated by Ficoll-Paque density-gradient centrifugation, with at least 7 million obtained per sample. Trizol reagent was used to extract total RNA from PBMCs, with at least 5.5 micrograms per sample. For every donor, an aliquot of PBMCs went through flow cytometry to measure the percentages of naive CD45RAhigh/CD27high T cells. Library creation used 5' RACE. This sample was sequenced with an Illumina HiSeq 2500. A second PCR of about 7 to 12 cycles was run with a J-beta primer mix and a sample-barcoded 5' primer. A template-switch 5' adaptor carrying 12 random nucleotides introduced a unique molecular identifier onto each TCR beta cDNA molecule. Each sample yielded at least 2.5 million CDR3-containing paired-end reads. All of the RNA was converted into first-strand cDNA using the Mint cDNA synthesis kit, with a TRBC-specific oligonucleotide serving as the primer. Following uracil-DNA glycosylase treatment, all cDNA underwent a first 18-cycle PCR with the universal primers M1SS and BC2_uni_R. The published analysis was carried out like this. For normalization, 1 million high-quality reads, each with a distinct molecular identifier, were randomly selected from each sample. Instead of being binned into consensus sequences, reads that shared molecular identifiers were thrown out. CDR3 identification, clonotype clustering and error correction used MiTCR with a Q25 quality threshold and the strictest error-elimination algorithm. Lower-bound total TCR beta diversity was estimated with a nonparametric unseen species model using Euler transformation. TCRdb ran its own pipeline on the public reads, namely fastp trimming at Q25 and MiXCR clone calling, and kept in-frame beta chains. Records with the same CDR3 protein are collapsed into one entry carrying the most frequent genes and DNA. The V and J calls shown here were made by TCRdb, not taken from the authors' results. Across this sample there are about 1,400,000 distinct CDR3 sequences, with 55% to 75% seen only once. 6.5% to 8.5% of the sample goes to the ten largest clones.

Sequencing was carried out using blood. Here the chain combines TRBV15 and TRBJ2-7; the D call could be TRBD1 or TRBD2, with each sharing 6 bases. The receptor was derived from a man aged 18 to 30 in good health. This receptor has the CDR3 CATSRDRGGGMRSYEQYF. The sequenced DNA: TGTGCCACCAGTAGAGACCGAGGAGGGGGGATGCGCTCCTACGAGCAGTACTTC.